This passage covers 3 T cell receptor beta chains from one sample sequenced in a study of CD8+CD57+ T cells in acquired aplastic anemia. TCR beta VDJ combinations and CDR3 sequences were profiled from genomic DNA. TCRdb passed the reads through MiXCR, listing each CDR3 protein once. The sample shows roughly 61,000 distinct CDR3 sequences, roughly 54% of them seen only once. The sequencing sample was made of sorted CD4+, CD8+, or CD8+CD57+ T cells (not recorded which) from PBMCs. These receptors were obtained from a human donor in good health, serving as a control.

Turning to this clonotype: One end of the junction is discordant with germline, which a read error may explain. Written as DNA, the CDR3 is TGTGCCAGCAGTGTGGAACAGGCCACTGAAGCCTTCTTT. It specifies CASSVEQATEAFF. V usage is TRBV2 and J usage is TRBJ1-1, with a weak D call TRBD1 (5 bases). The CDR3 has 13 amino acids. Germline lookup yields CDR1 SNHLY and CDR2 FYNNEI.

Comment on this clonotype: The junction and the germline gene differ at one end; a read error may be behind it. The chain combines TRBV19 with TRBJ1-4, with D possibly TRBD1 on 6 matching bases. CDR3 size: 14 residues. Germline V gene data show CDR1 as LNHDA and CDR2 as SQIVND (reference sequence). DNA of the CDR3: TGTGCCAGTAGTAAGGGGGGAAATAATGAAAACCTGTTTTTT. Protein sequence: CASSKGGNNENLFF. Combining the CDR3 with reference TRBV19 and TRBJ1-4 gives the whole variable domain DGGITQSPKYLFRKEGQNVTLSCEQNLNHDAMYWYRQDPGQGLRLIYYSQIVNDFQKGDIAEGYSVSREKKESFPLTVTSAQKNPTAFYLCASSKGGNNENLFFGSGTQLSVL.

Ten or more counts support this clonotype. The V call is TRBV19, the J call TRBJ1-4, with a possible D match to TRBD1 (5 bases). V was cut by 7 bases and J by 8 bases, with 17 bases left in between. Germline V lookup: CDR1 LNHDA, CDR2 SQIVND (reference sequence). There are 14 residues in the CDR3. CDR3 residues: CASMFRDRNEKLFF. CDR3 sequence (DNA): TGTGCCAGTATGTTCAGGGACCGGAACGAAAAACTGTTTTTT.